Listed here are 13 T cell receptor beta chains from one sample, sequenced in a study of blood T cell repertoires in COVID-19. Sequencing was performed with immunoSEQ multiplex PCR; in TCRdb, only in-frame clones are kept and a portion is missing. This table has around 300,000 clones, around 84% appearing once. The sample comprised PBMCs or T cells enriched from blood (not recorded which). These receptors were obtained from a woman aged 50 to 65 who had recovered from COVID-19.

CDR3 sequence reads: CSVVLGQGTEQYF. DNA of the CDR3: TGCAGCGTTGTTCTGGGACAGGGTACCGAGCAGTACTTC. The chain joins TRBV29-1 to TRBJ2-7, with 9 nucleotides matching TRBD1. Germline CDR1 and CDR2: SQVTM and ANQGSEA. The junction had 7 bases not matched to a gene; V was cut back by 4 bases and J by 6 bases. The CDR3 has 13 residues.

The chain couples TRBV2 to TRBJ1-5; 7 bases match TRBD1. The CDR3 consists of 15 residues. After removal of 5 bases from V and 4 bases from J, the junction contained 8 bases not matched to a gene. Germline CDR1 is SNHLY and CDR2 is FYNNEI. In DNA form, the CDR3 reads TGTGCCAGCAGTCGAAAGGGGGCATGGAATCAGCCCCAGCATTTT. Encoded protein: CASSRKGAWNQPQHF.

J is TRBJ1-2 and V is TRBV3-1 (or the pseudogene TRBV3-2); D is unclear. Germline V lookup: CDR1 LGHDT, CDR2 YNNKEL (reference sequence). Trimming took 2 bases from V and 1 from J, leaving 5 bases between them. The CDR3 sequence is 13 residues long. The DNA of the CDR3 is TGTGCCAGCAGCCAAAACGGTAACTATGGCTACACCTTC. It codes for CASSQNGNYGYTF.

The V and J genes are TRBV28 and TRBJ1-1; no clear D. CDR1 and CDR2 from the germline V gene are MDHEN and SYDVKM. Trimming cost V 4 bases and J 9 bases, with 6 bases left between them. This CDR3 comprises 10 residues. The CDR3 DNA follows: TGTGCCAGCAGTTCTTCTAAAGCTTTCTTT. Protein: CASSSSKAFF.

For this clone: The same CDR3 can be traced to other DNA sequences in this sample. The chain employs TRBV7-2 and TRBJ1-3; TRBD1 matches at 9 bases. The CDR3 has 14 amino acids. V was clipped by 6 bases and J by 3 bases; unmatched bases: 3. In germline, CDR1 is SGHTA, CDR2 FQGNSA. DNA for the CDR3: TGTGCCAGCAGTCCGGGACAGGGTGGAAACACCATATATTTT. As protein: CASSPGQGGNTIYF.

The rearrangement links TRBV24-1 to TRBJ1-1; 9 bases are shared with TRBD1. The CDR3 loop spans 12 amino acids. V trimming: 9 bases; J trimming: 8 bases; junction bases outside the gene matches: 6. Germline V lookup: CDR1 KGHDR, CDR2 SFDVKD. CDR3 DNA: TGTGCCACCCGAGGGACAGGGCCGGAAGCTTTCTTT. Encoded protein: CATRGTGPEAFF.

V is TRBV18 and J is TRBJ1-3; D unresolved. The CDR3 consists of 16 residues. V lost 4 bases and J lost 0, with 13 bases in between. From germline, CDR1 is KGHSH and CDR2 LQKENI. CDR3 bases: TGTGCCAGCTCACTAGACATGTTCTACTCTGGAAACACCATATATTTT. Protein: CASSLDMFYSGNTIYF.

This clone was observed a handful of times. The rearrangement uses TRBV7-8 and TRBJ2-5; TRBD2 matches at 10 bases. Germline V gene data show CDR1 as SGHVS and CDR2 as FQNEAQ. The CDR3 consists of 15 residues. Unmatched junction bases numbered 3, after V lost 1 base and J lost 4 bases. This chain's CDR3 is CASSLERGGVETQYF. For the CDR3, the DNA is TGTGCCAGCAGCTTAGAGCGGGGGGGCGTAGAGACCCAGTACTTC.

The V gene is TRBV9, the J gene TRBJ2-5; 12 bases agree with TRBD1. J was trimmed by 4 bases and V by 6 bases; bases with no gene match: 10. The CDR3 contains 16 residues. Germline lookup yields CDR1 SGDLS and CDR2 YYNGEE. For the CDR3, the DNA is TGTGCCAGCACCCTGGGACAGGGGGCATCGGGAGAGACCCAGTACTTC. Protein product: CASTLGQGASGETQYF.

This clone was recorded at least ten times. The chain combines TRBV24-1 with TRBJ2-2, with 8 bases matching TRBD1. Germline values: CDR1 KGHDR, CDR2 SFDVKD. V trimming: 5 bases; J trimming: 3 bases; junction bases outside the gene matches: 10. The CDR3 runs to 17 residues. Written as DNA, the CDR3 is TGTGCCACCAGTGCCCCTTCGCAGGGGGCGTACACCGGGGAGCTGTTTTTT. The encoded protein is CATSAPSQGAYTGELFF.

This chain connects TRBV6-4 to TRBJ2-5, with TRBD1 matching over 11 bases. Unmatched junction bases numbered 4, after V lost 0 bases and J lost 4 bases. Germline CDR1 MRHNA, CDR2 SNTAGT. There are 16 residues in the CDR3. The DNA for the CDR3 is TGTGCCAGCAGTGACTCGACGGACAGGGGGCGAGAGACCCAGTACTTC. Its translation: CASSDSTDRGRETQYF.

This chain joins TRBV7-2 and TRBJ2-1, with D perhaps TRBD2 (6 bases). CDR1 and CDR2 from the germline V gene are SGHTA and FQGNSA. This CDR3 region has 17 residues. Trimming removed 5 bases at V and 1 base at J, with 18 bases between. The CDR3 nucleotides read TGTGCCAGCAGCCCATCTCCGAGCGGGTATTCCTACAATGAGCAGTTCTTC. Its protein is CASSPSPSGYSYNEQFF.

V and J are TRBV2 and TRBJ2-7; a possible D gene is TRBD2 (5 bases). The CDR3 runs 15 residues. The V end was cut by 4 bases, the J end by 6 bases, with 19 bases between. Germline-derived CDR1 and CDR2 are SNHLY and FYNNEI. CDR3 residues: CASSATEGLGREQYF. The CDR3 region has the DNA TGTGCCAGCAGTGCGACTGAGGGCCTTGGTCGCGAGCAGTACTTC.